Below are 26 T cell receptor beta chains sequenced from a single sample in a study of beta chain features in type 1 diabetes. Antigen specificity for these receptors is unknown. Study-wide points: Type 1 diabetes patients showed a moderate but significant shortening of TCRB CDR3s in all four CD4+ subsets.

Expressed TCRB transcripts were sequenced, since all the RNA that had been isolated was reverse transcribed. Sequencing used immunoSEQ multiplex PCR; TCRdb keeps in-frame clones, though not all of them. The top ten hold 1% to 1.5% of the sample, which has some 150,000 clones, about 12% seen once. The sample consisted of central memory CD4+ T cells from blood. These receptors originate from a young man with type 1 diabetes.

The chain combines TRBV19 with TRBJ1-2; possible D gene TRBD1, 6 bases. This CDR3 is 14 amino acids long. In germline, CDR1 is LNHDA, CDR2 SQIVND (reference sequence). The V end lost 5 bases, the J end lost 5 bases, and 15 bases lay between the germline ends. Here the CDR3 reads CASSSQGASYGYTF. Written as DNA, the CDR3 is TGTGCCAGTAGTTCACAGGGTGCCAGTTATGGCTACACCTTC.

V usage is TRBV7-2 and J usage is TRBJ2-1; 9 bases agree with TRBD2. The CDR3 runs 14 residues. Germline-derived CDR1 and CDR2 are SGHTA and FQGNSA. J was trimmed by 6 bases and V by 4 bases; bases with no gene match: 4. CDR3 nucleotide sequence: TGTGCCAGCAGCTCAGGACTAGCGTCCAATGAGCAGTTCTTC. It specifies CASSSGLASNEQFF.

The chain is built from TRBV4-1 and TRBJ1-5; D is unclear. CDR1 MGHRA and CDR2 YSYEKL come from the germline V gene. Trimming took 2 bases from V and 0 from J, leaving 11 bases between them. CDR3 length: 16 amino acids. The chain's CDR3 is CASSQYISYSNQPQHF. The CDR3 DNA follows: TGCGCCAGCAGCCAATACATCTCTTATAGCAATCAGCCCCAGCATTTT.

At least ten counts were recorded for this clone. The chain is built from TRBV4-1 and TRBJ2-3, with TRBD1 matching over 7 bases. The V gene's germline CDR1 is MGHRA and CDR2 YSYEKL. Trimming removed 0 bases from V and 3 bases from J; junction bases left unmatched: 6. This CDR3 comprises 16 residues. The CDR3 sequence is CASSQDLGGQTDTQYF. The CDR3 coding sequence is TGCGCCAGCAGCCAAGATTTAGGGGGCCAAACAGATACGCAGTATTTT.

This clone was counted between two and nine times. CDR3 in DNA: TGTGCCAGCAGTCTCCCTATTTGGAACACTGAAGCTTTCTTT. This gives the protein CASSLPIWNTEAFF. This chain uses TRBV28 with TRBJ1-1; D unclear. V was cut by 5 bases and J by 1 base, with 11 bases left in between. This CDR3 region has 14 residues. CDR1 MDHEN and CDR2 SYDVKM come from the germline V gene.

The chain joins TRBV4-1 to TRBJ2-7; D is unclear. V gave up 0 bases and J gave up 0 bases, with 15 bases separating them. Germline V gene lookup returns CDR1 MGHRA and CDR2 YSYEKL. CDR3 length: 17 amino acids. The DNA for the CDR3 is TGCGCCAGCAGCCAAGATAAGTGGGCAGGTAGCTCCTACGAGCAGTACTTC. This translates into CASSQDKWAGSSYEQYF.

This clone has just a few counts. This chain uses TRBV9 with TRBJ2-1; D is unresolved. The ends were cut back, 7 bases at V and 3 bases at J, with 8 bases in the middle. Germline loops: CDR1 SGDLS, CDR2 YYNGEE. This CDR3 has 12 residues. The CDR3 region has the DNA TGTGCCAGCGGGCCCGACTACAATGAGCAGTTCTTC. Amino acids: CASGPDYNEQFF. Filled out from reference TRBV9 and TRBJ2-1, the complete variable domain reads DSGVTQTPKHLITATGQRVTLRCSPRSGDLSVYWYQQSLDQGLQFLIQYYNGEERAKGNILERFSAQQFPDLHSELNLSSLELGDSALYFCASGPDYNEQFFGPGTRLTVL.

This rearrangement joins TRBV6-1 to TRBJ2-7, with 8 nucleotides matching TRBD1. This CDR3 is 15 amino acids long. After removal of 1 base from V and 6 bases from J, the junction contained 8 bases not matched to a gene. Germline CDR1 and CDR2: MNHNS and SASEGT. CDR3 amino acids: CASSEGTGWPTEQYF. The DNA for the CDR3 is TGTGCCAGCAGTGAAGGGACAGGGTGGCCCACCGAGCAGTACTTC.

The V gene is TRBV30, the J gene TRBJ1-3, with 9 positions matching TRBD1. The length of the CDR3 is 17 residues. The germline V gene encodes CDR1 GTSNPN and CDR2 SVGIG (reference sequence). Trimming cost V 1 base and J 0 bases; bases outside gene matches: 7. In nucleotides, the CDR3 is TGTGCCTGGAGTGGGGGACAGGGAAAACCCTCTGGAAACACCATATATTTT. This gives the protein CAWSGGQGKPSGNTIYF.

The chain links TRBV7-9 to TRBJ1-1, with D uncertain. The germline CDR1 and CDR2 sequences are SEHNR and FQNEAQ (reference sequence). V was shortened by 7 bases and J by 5 bases, with 14 bases between the two germline ends. There are 13 residues in the CDR3. CDR3 sequence (DNA): TGTGCCAGCAAGAGGGAAAGCGCGACTGAAGCTTTCTTT. It encodes CASKRESATEAFF. Using reference TRBV7-9 and TRBJ1-1 for the parts outside the CDR3, the full variable domain is DTGVSQNPRHKITKRGQNVTFRCDPISEHNRLYWYRQTLGQGPEFLTYFQNEAQLEKSRLLSDRFSAERPKGSFSTLEIQRTEQGDSAMYLCASKRESATEAFFGQGTRLTVV.

This clone was found a few times. The chain uses TRBV23-1 and TRBJ1-1, with 8 bases matching TRBD1. TRBV23-1 is assigned to the ORF class and has an uncertain function. V gave up 6 bases and J gave up 5 bases; unmatched junction bases: 14. This CDR3 is built from 16 residues. The CDR3 region is CASRGRDRQKGTEAFF. CDR3 bases: TGCGCCAGCAGGGGTCGGGACAGGCAAAAAGGGACTGAAGCTTTCTTT.

This clone was detected only a few times. V is TRBV11-3 and J is TRBJ2-1; 7 positions match TRBD1. The CDR3 length is 15 residues. Germline V gene data show CDR1 as SGHNT and CDR2 as YENEEA. The J segment lost 7 bases and the V segment lost 5 bases, leaving 11 bases of the junction unmatched. The CDR3 region has the DNA TGTGCCAGCAGCCCCTTAGACAGGGCAGGGAATGAGCAGTTCTTC. Translating gives CASSPLDRAGNEQFF.

The count of this clone is one. The genes are TRBV15 and TRBJ2-7; TRBD2 matches 8 bases. Germline V lookup: CDR1 LNHNV, CDR2 YYDKDF (reference sequence). The CDR3 extends over 12 amino acids. Germline trimming cut 6 bases from V and 9 bases from J; bases unmatched to any gene: 7. In DNA form, the CDR3 reads TGTGCCACCAGTGCCTCGGGGGGGTCGCAGTACTTC. Protein sequence: CATSASGGSQYF.

This clone was observed a few times. Here the CDR3 reads CASSGGDGSYNSPLHF. In DNA, the CDR3 is TGCGCCAGCAGCGGAGGGGACGGCTCCTATAATTCACCCCTCCACTTT. The rearrangement uses TRBV5-1 and TRBJ1-6; a weak D match, TRBD1 (5 bases). Trimming pared 4 bases from V and 0 bases from J, leaving 11 bases between. In germline, CDR1 is SGHRS, CDR2 YFSETQ. This CDR3 is 16 amino acids long.

The chain couples TRBV6-1 to TRBJ2-5; D may be TRBD1 or TRBD2 (6 bases each). Germline CDR1 and CDR2: MNHNS and SASEGT. This CDR3 has 15 amino acids. V was shortened by 3 bases and J by 5 bases, with 16 bases between the two germline ends. The CDR3 here is CASSDLWGASETQYF. The CDR3 nucleotides read TGTGCCAGCAGTGACTTATGGGGGGCTTCGGAGACCCAGTACTTC.

This clone was counted a few times. CDR3 residues: CASSPVGEDEQYF. CDR3 in DNA: TGTGCCAGCAGCCCTGTGGGGGAGGACGAGCAGTACTTC. V usage is TRBV7-2 and J usage is TRBJ2-7; tentative D call: TRBD2 (6 bases). There are 13 residues in the CDR3. Trimming stripped 5 bases from V and 5 bases from J, with 13 bases between. The V gene's germline CDR1 is SGHTA and CDR2 FQGNSA.

This clone turned up a few times. J is TRBJ1-1 and V is TRBV19; D remains unclear. Trimming took 6 bases from V and 1 from J, leaving 15 bases between them. CDR3 length: 15 residues. Germline loops: CDR1 LNHDA, CDR2 SQIVND (reference sequence). CDR3 region: CASRYEGNTNTEAFF. The CDR3 region has the DNA TGTGCCAGTAGATACGAAGGGAACACGAACACTGAAGCTTTCTTT.

In its sample, this clone was seen a few times. The V gene is TRBV7-6, the J gene TRBJ2-2, with D possibly TRBD1 on 6 matching bases. Trimming shortened V by 6 bases and J by 1 base, and 9 bases separated the two germline ends. This CDR3 is 14 amino acids long. The V gene's germline CDR1 is SGHVS and CDR2 FNYEAQ. CDR3 nucleotides: TGTGCCAGCAGATCGGACAGGAACACCGGGGAGCTGTTTTTT. Its protein product is CASRSDRNTGELFF.

This clone came up a few times. The rearrangement links TRBV2 to TRBJ1-1, with no clear D. The CDR3 totals 15 residues. Germline assignment: CDR1 SNHLY and CDR2 FYNNEI. Trimming removed 7 bases at V and 1 base at J, with 16 bases between. DNA of the CDR3: TGTGCCAGCAATGGTATCTTAGGGAGGAACACTGAAGCTTTCTTT. This codes for CASNGILGRNTEAFF.

V gene TRBV6-6 combines with J gene TRBJ2-7, with 10 bases lining up with TRBD1. This CDR3 region has 15 residues. The V gene's germline CDR1 is MNHNY and CDR2 SVGAGI (reference sequence). V lost 7 bases, J lost 3 bases, and 9 bases stayed unmatched. DNA of the CDR3: TGTGCCAGCACGACCCGGGACAGGGGAGTCTACGAGCAGTACTTC. Translated: CASTTRDRGVYEQYF.

This rearrangement joins TRBV6-1 to TRBJ2-2; 11 nucleotides match TRBD1. Per the germline V gene, CDR1 is MNHNS and CDR2 is SASEGT. V dropped 6 bases and J dropped 4; count of bases not matched to a gene: 1. This CDR3 comprises 14 residues. Here the CDR3 reads CASRGQGVTGELFF. CDR3 nucleotide sequence: TGTGCCAGCAGGGGACAGGGGGTCACCGGGGAGCTGTTTTTT.

The rearrangement links TRBV30 to TRBJ1-1; D is undetermined. CDR3 length: 11 residues. CDR1 is GTSNPN and CDR2 is SVGIG in the germline V gene (reference sequence). With 0 bases removed from V and 6 bases from J, the gap between germline ends came to 5 bases. The CDR3 here is CAWSVVAEAFF. The CDR3 nucleotides are TGTGCCTGGAGTGTCGTGGCTGAAGCTTTCTTT. The full variable domain, completed using reference TRBV30 and TRBJ1-1, is SQTIHQWPATLVQPVGSPLSLECTVEGTSNPNLYWYRQAAGRGLQLLFYSVGIGQISSEVPQNLSASRPQDRQFILSSKKLLLSDSGFYLCAWSVVAEAFFGQGTRLTVV.

This clone came up a few times. This chain joins TRBV7-2 and TRBJ2-1, with 7 bases that match TRBD2. Germline V gene sequence: CDR1 SGHTA, CDR2 FQGNSA. This CDR3 comprises 17 residues. The V and J ends lost 5 bases and 0 bases, in that order; junction bases with no gene match: 10. DNA of the CDR3: TGTGCCAGCAGCCAAGATCTTGGCGGGGGCTCCTACAATGAGCAGTTCTTC. Translation: CASSQDLGGGSYNEQFF.

This clone was recorded a few times. V usage is TRBV19 and J usage is TRBJ1-1, with D unclear. This CDR3 spans 12 amino acids. V was trimmed by 6 bases and J by 0 bases, leaving 5 bases between them. The germline gives CDR1 LNHDA, CDR2 SQIVND (reference sequence). The CDR3 DNA follows: TGTGCCAGTAGCCCGTTGAACACTGAAGCTTTCTTT. It specifies CASSPLNTEAFF.

This clone appeared a few times. The rearrangement uses TRBV28 and TRBJ2-7, with TRBD1 as a possible D gene (7 bases). The V end was cut by 7 bases, the J end by 3 bases, with 19 bases between. CDR1 MDHEN and CDR2 SYDVKM come from the germline V gene. This CDR3 region has 15 residues. For the CDR3, the DNA is TGTGCCAGCACCCTACTAGCAGGGGGAGGCTACGAGCAGTACTTC. Amino acids: CASTLLAGGGYEQYF.

This clone was detected a few times. The chain recombines TRBV5-1 with TRBJ1-2; a possible D gene is TRBD1 (5 bases). The V and J ends lost 0 bases and 8 bases respectively, with 17 bases between them. Germline values: CDR1 SGHRS, CDR2 YFSETQ. The length of the CDR3 is 15 residues. The CDR3 DNA sequence: TGCGCCAGCAGCTTGGTATGGGGGACGCAAGGCGGCTACACCTTC. It specifies CASSLVWGTQGGYTF. Full variable domain (outside the CDR3, taken from reference TRBV5-1 and TRBJ1-2): KAGVTQTPRYLIKTRGQQVTLSCSPISGHRSVSWYQQTPGQGLQFLFEYFSETQRNKGNFPGRFSGRQFSNSRSEMNVSTLELGDSALYLCASSLVWGTQGGYTFGSGTRLTVV.